The present entry profiles one TCR beta chain with its context. No antigen is known for it. This specimen belongs to a study of long-term antiretroviral therapy in people with HIV. Study information: The earliest samples came about a decade before the 2015 immediate-ART recommendation.

Survey level was the resolution at which the v3.0 immunoSEQ assay ran. Sequencing aimed at 40,000-50,000 T-cell genomes per sample. Clones were sequenced by immunoSEQ multiplex PCR, and TCRdb holds only the in-frame ones, with some missing. This table has some 28,000 clones, 80% appearing once. Study outcomes and limitations: Samples were collected from the mid-2000s to the late 2010s under possibly less effective ART regimens.

Prior to DNA extraction, the samples held roughly 1-10 million cryopreserved PBMC. This receptor was identified in a man aged 35 to 55 with HIV. The sequencing used unsorted PBMCs, collected 0.3 years after starting antiretroviral therapy.

DNA of the CDR3: TGTGCCAGCAGCTTAGTCGCCGGTAATCAGCCCCAGCATTTT. It is translated as CASSLVAGNQPQHF. This chain uses TRBV7-2 with TRBJ1-5; D not resolved. The V and J ends lost 1 base and 4 bases respectively, with 8 bases between them. CDR3 length: 14 amino acids. CDR1 SGHTA and CDR2 FQGNSA come from the germline V gene.